One T cell receptor (beta chain) is described in this entry. The antigen is undetermined. The PCR ran on 60 Vbeta and 13 Jbeta primers. Assay used: immunoSEQ multiplex PCR; TCRdb lists only in-frame clones, some missing. The sample table sets out over 100,000 clones. Healthy bone marrow donors made up the donors. These data belong to a study of cytomegalovirus exposure and HLA in healthy donors. In the study overall: A preliminary data release comprised around 85 million unique TCRs obtained from HLA-typed donors.

Trimming removed 3 bases from V and 9 bases from J; junction bases left unmatched: 8. The CDR3 length is 14 residues. The V gene's germline CDR1 is SNHLY and CDR2 FYNNEI. Study-wide results and caveats: A later analysis found TCR association rates differed by HLA locus, highest for DRB1 and lowest for HLA-C.

The origin of this receptor is a young man in good health and CMV-seronegative. The material sequenced was PBMCs. The chain is built from TRBV2 and TRBJ2-1; 7 positions agree with TRBD2. CDR3 protein: CASSEASGHTEQFF. CDR3 nucleotide sequence: TGTGCCAGCAGTGAGGCTAGCGGCCATACTGAGCAGTTCTTC.